This T cell receptor beta chain came from a study of OX40 agonist ivuxolimab in advanced cancers. As for the study more broadly: The costimulatory receptor OX40 (CD134) was targeted by ivuxolimab, a fully human IgG2 agonistic monoclonal antibody. Intravenous ivuxolimab was administered to patients every 2 weeks at six dose levels: 0.01, 0.1, 0.3, 1.5, 3 and 10 mg/kg. Of the roughly 51 dose-escalation patients, hepatocellular carcinoma was present in around 20, melanoma in around 15, renal cell carcinoma in 9 and head and neck cancer in 9. The dose-escalation cohort was 82.7% male with a mean age of roughly 62 years, ranging from about 20 to 80. Prior anti-PD-1, anti-PD-L1 or anti-CTLA-4 therapy was permitted, and approximately 40% of dose-escalation patients had received checkpoint inhibitors. Partial responses occurred in three dose-escalation patients: two with cutaneous melanoma and one with hepatocellular carcinoma. The purpose of peripheral TCRbeta sequencing was to test whether ivuxolimab changed TCR sequence diversity and led to clonal T-cell expansion. The paper describes the monotherapy dose-escalation part (N = 52 patients) of the phase I trial of ivuxolimab.

Of note for this clone: Which antigen it targets is not known. The sample holds no much larger clone one base away, and base qualities are not on file.

To sequence the TCRbeta CDR3 region, genomic DNA was isolated from the sorted cells. The immunoSEQ Assay was used to sequence the TCRbeta CDR3 regions. TCRdb took this table from immuneACCESS and kept in-frame rearrangements with V and J called. Such tables lack part of the clones; where checked against another copy, unresolved V genes explain under half of the gap, and the rest is unexplained. The sample profile shows fewer than 55,000 clones; approximately 87% of them were found once. The ten largest clones add up to around 1.8% of the sample. From a lookup of the germline V gene, CDR1 and CDR2 are SGHVS and FNYEAQ. Including the terminal cysteine and phenylalanine, the CDR3 comprises 16 residues. Solely the CDR3 DNA is kept, with 48 bases framed from the first base. At the junction V is shortened by 4 bases and J by 1 base; bases outside the gene matches: 6. Summary of the overall study and its limitations: Low levels of normalized T-cell clonal expansion were also seen in some nonresponding patients. In the 0.1-3.0 mg/kg groups, partial responders had among the lowest normalized peripheral clonal expansion, particularly in CD8+ T cells. The antigen specificity of the clonally expanded peripheral T cells was not determined. At doses of 0.1 to 3.0 mg/kg, clonal expansion of both CD4+ and CD8+ T cells in blood was seen between baseline and week 6. On average, CD8+ T cells showed more expanded clones than CD4+ T cells after ivuxolimab.

Patients with a history of autoimmune disease or receiving systemic immunosuppression were excluded from the trial. Peripheral blood for TCR sequencing was collected from all dose cohorts at baseline, on cycle 4 day 1, and on cycle 7 day 1. The samples were taken from a phase I, first-in-human, multicenter, open-label dose-escalation trial of ivuxolimab. The trial enrolled adults with locally advanced or metastatic head and neck squamous cell, hepatocellular, melanoma or renal cell carcinoma. Before TCR sequencing, CD4+ T cells and CD8+ T cells were sorted from peripheral blood as separate populations.

The sequence joins TRBV7-6 to TRBJ2-3; 9 middle bases align to TRBD1. The specimen comprised CD4+ or CD8+ T cells sorted from blood, sampled in a trial of the OX40 agonist ivuxolimab. The sequence came from an adult with an advanced solid tumor such as melanoma, head and neck, liver or kidney cancer. CDR3 protein: CASSSTGGGGTDTQYF. The bases are TGTGCCAGCAGCTCTACAGGGGGCGGCGGCACAGATACGCAGTATTTT.